This TCR beta chain was retrieved from a study of blood T cells in healthy people across ages. The sample providers were healthy Caucasian people from Russia, aged roughly 6 to 95. Every donor provided around 10 milliliters of peripheral blood. Samples had at least 6.5 million PBMCs isolated from them. Extracted total RNA amounted to at least 6 micrograms for each sample. The use of a sample-barcoded 5' primer and a J-beta primer mix characterized a second PCR of 7 to 11 cycles. TCRdb fed the 5' RACE reads into MiXCR, producing one record per CDR3 protein. The sample holds approximately 670,000 distinct CDR3 sequences; around 43% are singletons and the top ten take 30%. Germline trimming cut 5 bases from V and 2 bases from J; bases unmatched to any gene: 11. Germline CDR1 reads SGHNT; CDR2 reads YENEEA. The CDR3 spans 17 residues.

This clonotype was obtained from a man older than 75 in good health. The rearrangement uses TRBV11-3 and TRBJ2-1; 8 nucleotides line up with TRBD2. The specimen sequenced was blood. CDR3 DNA: TGTGCCAGCAGCCTATACGGTAGCGGGATACCCTACAATGAGCAGTTCTTC. It yields the protein CASSLYGSGIPYNEQFF.